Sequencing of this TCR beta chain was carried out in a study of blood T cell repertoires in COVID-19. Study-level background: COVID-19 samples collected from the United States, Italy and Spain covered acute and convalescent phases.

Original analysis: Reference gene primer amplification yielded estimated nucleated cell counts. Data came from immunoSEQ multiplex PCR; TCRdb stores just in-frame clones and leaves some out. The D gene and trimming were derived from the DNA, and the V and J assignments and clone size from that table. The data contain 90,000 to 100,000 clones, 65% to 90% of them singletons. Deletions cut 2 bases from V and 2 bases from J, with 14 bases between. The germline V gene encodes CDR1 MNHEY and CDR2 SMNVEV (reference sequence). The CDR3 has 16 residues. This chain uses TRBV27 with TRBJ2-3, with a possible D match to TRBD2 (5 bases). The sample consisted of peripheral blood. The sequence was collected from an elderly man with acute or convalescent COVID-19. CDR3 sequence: CASSLRGSEPTDTQYF. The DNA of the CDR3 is TGTGCCAGCAGTTTACGGGGTAGCGAGCCCACAGATACGCAGTATTTT.